This TCR beta chain stems from a study of Ad26.COV2.S vaccination and SARS-CoV-2 variants. Study at large: Intramuscular Ad26.COV2.S at 5x10^10 or 1x10^11 viral particles.

Deletions cut 2 bases from V and 2 bases from J, with 9 bases between. CDR3 length: 14 amino acids. Germline V lookup: CDR1 MNHEY, CDR2 SMNVEV (reference sequence). Regarding the study as a whole: Reportedly, after vaccination the spike-specific CD8+ and CD4+ T cell responses displayed substantial breadth. Vaccine recipients posted higher spike-specific TCR breadth than their placebo counterparts. Analytic work on TCR breadth and depth might have understated the full extent of total T cell responses.

TCRdb keeps only in-frame clones here, not all; method: immunoSEQ multiplex PCR. The sample contains roughly 350,000 clones, around 87% of which appear only once. Comments on this clone: Its specificity is not known.

Treatment defined: about 20 received Ad26.COV2.S at low or high dose, single or two shots; roughly 5 received placebo; per-sample allocation not given. Sampling occurred on day 63 after the first vaccine or placebo injection. The receptor was isolated from a person between 18 and 59 years old who received the Ad26.COV2.S COVID-19 vaccine or a placebo. The input for sequencing was peripheral blood, taken in a trial of Ad26.COV2.S vaccine versus placebo. V is TRBV27 and J is TRBJ2-5, with D hard to call. This chain's CDR3 is CASSLTAVQETQYF. In DNA form, the CDR3 reads TGTGCCAGCAGTTTAACGGCCGTTCAAGAGACCCAGTACTTC.